This is a list of T cell receptor beta chains from one sample in a study of OX40 agonist ivuxolimab in advanced cancers. The assay was immunoSEQ multiplex PCR, and TCRdb's table has in-frame clones only and misses some. Seen here are tens of thousands of clones, less than 90% observed once, and the top ten hold around 0.97%. The input for sequencing was CD4+ or CD8+ T cells sorted from blood, taken in a trial of the OX40 agonist ivuxolimab. Receptors originate from an adult with an advanced solid tumor such as melanoma, head and neck, liver or kidney cancer. CDR3s include the opening cysteine and the closing phenylalanine or tryptophan. Each record gives: D gene, V gene, J gene, clone size, CDR3 DNA, CDR3 protein. The D gene is left open where the match is weak. A clone size is listed for some rows: how often the clone was seen (once, few, many), or a class if it is expanded.

d_gene: .
v_gene: TRBV2
j_gene: TRBJ1-5
abundance: .
CDR3nt: TGTGCCAGCAGTTCCAGGGGAGGTAGCGATCAGCCCCAGCATTTT
CDR3aa: CASSSRGGSDQPQHF

d_gene: .
v_gene: TRBV4-2
j_gene: TRBJ1-2
abundance: .
CDR3nt: TGTGCCAGCAGCCAAAAACAGGGCCGCACTAACTATGGCTACACCTTC
CDR3aa: CASSQKQGRTNYGYTF

d_gene: .
v_gene: TRBV10-1
j_gene: TRBJ2-2
abundance: .
CDR3nt: TGCGCCAGCCGTCAGTCGGGCGGTAACACCGGGGAGCTGTTTTTT
CDR3aa: CASRQSGGNTGELFF

d_gene: .
v_gene: TRBV28
j_gene: TRBJ1-3
abundance: .
CDR3nt: TGTGCCAGCAGTTTTCAAGTTAACACCATATATTTT
CDR3aa: CASSFQVNTIYF

d_gene: TRBD1
v_gene: TRBV19
j_gene: TRBJ1-2
abundance: .
CDR3nt: TGTGCCAGTAGTATAGTGAGTGGACAGGGTGACGGCTACACCTTC
CDR3aa: CASSIVSGQGDGYTF

d_gene: TRBD1
v_gene: TRBV4-2
j_gene: TRBJ1-2
abundance: .
CDR3nt: TGTGCCAGCAGCCAACAACAGGGGGTTAGCTATGGCTACACCTTC
CDR3aa: CASSQQQGVSYGYTF

d_gene: .
v_gene: TRBV30
j_gene: TRBJ1-4
abundance: .
CDR3nt: TGTGCCTGGAGTGTAGGACAAGAAAAACTGTTTTTT
CDR3aa: CAWSVGQEKLFF

d_gene: TRBD2
v_gene: TRBV19
j_gene: TRBJ2-2
abundance: .
CDR3nt: TGTGCCAGTAAAGGAGCGGGAGGTCTGACCGGGGAGCTGTTTTTT
CDR3aa: CASKGAGGLTGELFF

d_gene: .
v_gene: TRBV19
j_gene: TRBJ1-1
abundance: .
CDR3nt: TGTGCCAGTAGTATAACCTCTAGTGGGGTCCCTGAAGCTTTCTTT
CDR3aa: CASSITSSGVPEAFF

d_gene: TRBD2
v_gene: TRBV11-1
j_gene: TRBJ2-3
abundance: .
CDR3nt: TGTGCCAGCAGCTTGCGGTCAACGGGGGGAACAGATACGCAGTATTTT
CDR3aa: CASSLRSTGGTDTQYF

d_gene: .
v_gene: TRBV4-1
j_gene: TRBJ2-1
abundance: once
CDR3nt: TGCGCCAGCAGCTCCCCCGCGACTAGCTCCTACAATGAGCAGTTCTTC
CDR3aa: CASSSPATSSYNEQFF

d_gene: TRBD1
v_gene: TRBV11-3
j_gene: TRBJ1-1
abundance: .
CDR3nt: TGTGCCAGCAGCTTCTTGACAGGGCGATTGAACACTGAAGCTTTCTTT
CDR3aa: CASSFLTGRLNTEAFF

d_gene: TRBD1
v_gene: TRBV18
j_gene: TRBJ1-1
abundance: .
CDR3nt: TGTGCCAGCTCACCAGGGACAGGGGTAACTGAAGCTTTCTTT
CDR3aa: CASSPGTGVTEAFF

d_gene: .
v_gene: TRBV27
j_gene: TRBJ1-4
abundance: .
CDR3nt: TGTGCCAGCGGACCCCGGGGGGGGAATGAAAAACTGTTTTTT
CDR3aa: CASGPRGGNEKLFF

d_gene: .
v_gene: TRBV11-3
j_gene: TRBJ2-3
abundance: .
CDR3nt: TGTGCCAGCAGCTTAGGCCAGTCCACAGATACGCAGTATTTT
CDR3aa: CASSLGQSTDTQYF

d_gene: .
v_gene: TRBV10-3
j_gene: TRBJ2-3
abundance: .
CDR3nt: TGTGCCATCAGTGAGTCGGTGGCCAAAACAGATACGCAGTATTTT
CDR3aa: CAISESVAKTDTQYF

d_gene: .
v_gene: TRBV7-2
j_gene: TRBJ2-7
abundance: .
CDR3nt: TGTGCCAGCAGCCGCCTTCGGGGGCCGGGGGAGCAGTACTTC
CDR3aa: CASSRLRGPGEQYF

d_gene: .
v_gene: TRBV7-8
j_gene: TRBJ1-4
abundance: .
CDR3nt: TGTGCCAGCAGCCCCGGTACTGGACGTTCGGGGCTGTTTTTT
CDR3aa: CASSPGTGRSGLFF

d_gene: .
v_gene: TRBV28
j_gene: TRBJ1-1
abundance: .
CDR3nt: TGTGCCAGCAGCCCCCCGGGCATGAACACTGAAGCTTTCTTT
CDR3aa: CASSPPGMNTEAFF

d_gene: .
v_gene: TRBV21-1
j_gene: TRBJ2-7
abundance: .
CDR3nt: TGTGCCAGCAGCAGGGGACAGGGGGAACACGAGCAGTACTTC
CDR3aa: CASSRGQGEHEQYF

d_gene: .
v_gene: TRBV4-1
j_gene: TRBJ1-2
abundance: .
CDR3nt: TGCGCCAGCAGCCGGACACAGGGATCGGATGGCTACACCTTC
CDR3aa: CASSRTQGSDGYTF

d_gene: TRBD2
v_gene: TRBV27
j_gene: TRBJ2-7
abundance: .
CDR3nt: TGTGCCAGCAGTACTGTCACTAGCGGAATCTACGAGCAGTACTTC
CDR3aa: CASSTVTSGIYEQYF

d_gene: TRBD1
v_gene: TRBV2
j_gene: TRBJ1-1
abundance: .
CDR3nt: TGTGCCAGCAGGGACAGGGGATATACTGAAGCTTTCTTT
CDR3aa: CASRDRGYTEAFF

d_gene: .
v_gene: TRBV6-5
j_gene: TRBJ2-7
abundance: .
CDR3nt: TGTGCCAGCAGTTACTCTATTCTGGAGACCTACGAGCAGTACTTC
CDR3aa: CASSYSILETYEQYF

d_gene: TRBD2
v_gene: TRBV7-2
j_gene: TRBJ2-3
abundance: .
CDR3nt: TGTGCCAGCAGCCGACTAGCGGGGGGAAACACAGATACGCAGTATTTT
CDR3aa: CASSRLAGGNTDTQYF

d_gene: .
v_gene: TRBV2
j_gene: TRBJ2-3
abundance: .
CDR3nt: TGTGCCAGCAGTGAAGGGTGGGTCGGTAGCACAGATACGCAGTATTTT
CDR3aa: CASSEGWVGSTDTQYF

d_gene: .
v_gene: TRBV20-1
j_gene: TRBJ1-1
abundance: .
CDR3nt: TGCAGTGCAATTCACAGGGAAGCTTTCTTT
CDR3aa: CSAIHREAFF

d_gene: .
v_gene: TRBV7-8
j_gene: TRBJ2-3
abundance: .
CDR3nt: TGTGCCAGCAGCCCCAAGGGTCTCGGCACAGATACGCAGTATTTT
CDR3aa: CASSPKGLGTDTQYF

d_gene: .
v_gene: TRBV5-6
j_gene: TRBJ1-2
abundance: .
CDR3nt: TGTGCCAGCAGCTTGTTACAGCTCTATGGCTACACCTTC
CDR3aa: CASSLLQLYGYTF

d_gene: TRBD2
v_gene: TRBV11-2
j_gene: TRBJ2-3
abundance: .
CDR3nt: TGTGCCAGCAGCTTTCTTAGCGGGAGCGGGGAGAGCACAGATACGCAGTATTTT
CDR3aa: CASSFLSGSGESTDTQYF

d_gene: .
v_gene: TRBV6-4
j_gene: TRBJ1-1
abundance: .
CDR3nt: TGTGCCTGTAGGGACACCAAGACTGGAGAAGCTTTCTTT
CDR3aa: CACRDTKTGEAFF

d_gene: .
v_gene: TRBV7-5
j_gene: TRBJ1-2
abundance: .
CDR3nt: TGTGTCAGAAGTCCCGCAACTTCCCACTACTATGGCTACACCTTC
CDR3aa: CVRSPATSHYYGYTF

d_gene: .
v_gene: TRBV14
j_gene: TRBJ2-1
abundance: .
CDR3nt: TGTGCCAGCAGCCAAGTGGGGCGACGGGTGATCAATGAGCAGTTCTTC
CDR3aa: CASSQVGRRVINEQFF

d_gene: .
v_gene: TRBV28
j_gene: TRBJ2-6
abundance: once
CDR3nt: TGTGCCAGCAGGGTCACAGGGATCTCTGGGGCCAACGTCCTGACTTTC
CDR3aa: CASRVTGISGANVLTF

d_gene: .
v_gene: TRBV27
j_gene: TRBJ2-5
abundance: .
CDR3nt: TGTGCCAGCAGTTTAACAGGGCTGGAGACCCAGTACTTC
CDR3aa: CASSLTGLETQYF

d_gene: .
v_gene: TRBV7-9
j_gene: TRBJ2-2
abundance: .
CDR3nt: TGTGCCAGCAGCCTTGGACAGAGGAACACCGGGGAGCTGTTTTTT
CDR3aa: CASSLGQRNTGELFF

d_gene: TRBD1
v_gene: TRBV2
j_gene: TRBJ1-6
abundance: .
CDR3nt: TGTGCCAGCAGGAAGGGGGCGGGTAGTTCACCCCTCCACTTT
CDR3aa: CASRKGAGSSPLHF

d_gene: .
v_gene: TRBV5-1
j_gene: TRBJ2-5
abundance: .
CDR3nt: TGCGCCAGCAGCCGAGGAGAGGGTAGAGAGACCCAGTACTTC
CDR3aa: CASSRGEGRETQYF

d_gene: TRBD2
v_gene: TRBV7-2
j_gene: TRBJ2-7
abundance: once
CDR3nt: TGTGCCAGCAGCTTGGGAGGGGCCAGCTCCTACGAGCAGTACTTC
CDR3aa: CASSLGGASSYEQYF

d_gene: TRBD2
v_gene: TRBV10-3
j_gene: TRBJ2-3
abundance: few
CDR3nt: TGTGCCATCAGTGGGGCTAGCGGGAGAGGTGGCACAGATACGCAGTATTTT
CDR3aa: CAISGASGRGGTDTQYF

d_gene: .
v_gene: TRBV27
j_gene: TRBJ1-1
abundance: .
CDR3nt: TGTGCCAGCAGTTTATCGGGGGGCACTGAAGCTTTCTTT
CDR3aa: CASSLSGGTEAFF

d_gene: TRBD2
v_gene: TRBV4-3
j_gene: TRBJ2-1
abundance: .
CDR3nt: TGCGCCAGCAGCCAGGGATACCAAGCGGGAGAGCAGTTCTTC
CDR3aa: CASSQGYQAGEQFF

d_gene: .
v_gene: TRBV7-2
j_gene: TRBJ2-1
abundance: once
CDR3nt: TGTGCCAGCAGCTTAGGTATGGGGACTTACAATGAGCAGTTCTTC
CDR3aa: CASSLGMGTYNEQFF

d_gene: TRBD2
v_gene: TRBV29-1
j_gene: TRBJ2-3
abundance: once
CDR3nt: TGCAGCGTAACGGGGGGGCCTACAGATACGCAGTATTTT
CDR3aa: CSVTGGPTDTQYF

d_gene: .
v_gene: TRBV6-6
j_gene: TRBJ1-5
abundance: .
CDR3nt: TGTGCCAGCAGTTACCAAGAGCAAAACAATCAGCCCCAGCATTTT
CDR3aa: CASSYQEQNNQPQHF

d_gene: TRBD2
v_gene: TRBV27
j_gene: TRBJ2-1
abundance: once
CDR3nt: TGTGCCAGCAGTTTTGGGGGTAGCGGGAGGATTTACAATGAGCAGTTCTTC
CDR3aa: CASSFGGSGRIYNEQFF

d_gene: .
v_gene: TRBV13
j_gene: TRBJ1-3
abundance: .
CDR3nt: TGTGCCAGCAGCCCCTCGACAGGAGCTGGAAACACCATATATTTT
CDR3aa: CASSPSTGAGNTIYF

d_gene: .
v_gene: TRBV5-1
j_gene: TRBJ2-5
abundance: .
CDR3nt: TGCGCCAGCAGCTCCAGGGGCCAAGAGACCCAGTACTTC
CDR3aa: CASSSRGQETQYF

d_gene: TRBD1
v_gene: TRBV5-1
j_gene: TRBJ1-2
abundance: .
CDR3nt: TGCGCCAGCAGCTTGGAGGGGGCGAGCTATGGCTACACCTTC
CDR3aa: CASSLEGASYGYTF

d_gene: TRBD2
v_gene: TRBV28
j_gene: TRBJ2-3
abundance: .
CDR3nt: TGTGCCAGCAGGCGGGAGGGTTCCAGTAGCACAGATACGCAGTATTTT
CDR3aa: CASRREGSSSTDTQYF

d_gene: .
v_gene: TRBV5-1
j_gene: TRBJ2-6
abundance: once
CDR3nt: TGCGCCAGCAGCTTGGTGGCAGGTACTTTCTCTGGGGCCAACGTCCTGACTTTC
CDR3aa: CASSLVAGTFSGANVLTF

d_gene: .
v_gene: TRBV10-3
j_gene: TRBJ2-2
abundance: .
CDR3nt: TGTGCCATCAGTGTGATCCCTTTGACTGGAGCGAACACCGGGGAGCTGTTTTTT
CDR3aa: CAISVIPLTGANTGELFF

d_gene: TRBD2
v_gene: TRBV11-3
j_gene: TRBJ2-3
abundance: .
CDR3nt: TGTGCCAGCAGCTTATCGGTGTGGGGCGGGGGGCGTGAAGATACGCAGTATTTT
CDR3aa: CASSLSVWGGGREDTQYF

d_gene: TRBD1
v_gene: TRBV7-9
j_gene: TRBJ2-7
abundance: .
CDR3nt: TGTGCCAGCAGCTTAGAGACAGGGTTACCCTACGAGCAGTACTTC
CDR3aa: CASSLETGLPYEQYF

d_gene: TRBD1
v_gene: TRBV6-1
j_gene: TRBJ1-6
abundance: .
CDR3nt: TGTGCCAGCAGTGAGACAGGGATCAGCTCCTATAATTCACCCCTCCACTTT
CDR3aa: CASSETGISSYNSPLHF